The next 24 T cell receptor beta chains were all read from a single sample in a study of blood T cell repertoires in COVID-19. Repertoires were generated with immunoSEQ multiplex PCR, while TCRdb's copy carries only in-frame clones and drops some. There are over 300,000 clones in the sample; around 91% occur only once, and 6.5% lies in the top ten. Sequencing was carried out using peripheral blood. These receptor sequences come from a man aged 18 to 35 with active or convalescent COVID-19.

This sequence joins TRBV28 and TRBJ1-5; D remains unclear. This CDR3 is built from 16 residues. Germline lookup yields CDR1 MDHEN and CDR2 SYDVKM. The ends were cut back, 6 bases at V and 0 bases at J, with 15 bases in the middle. The CDR3 nucleotides read TGTGCCAGCAGCTTTTCTCCTATAAATAGCAATCAGCCCCAGCATTTT. Translation gives CASSFSPINSNQPQHF.

This sequence joins TRBV28 and TRBJ2-5; 9 nucleotides line up with TRBD1. Germline V lookup: CDR1 MDHEN, CDR2 SYDVKM. The CDR3 has 16 amino acids. The junction had 9 bases not matched to a gene; V was cut back by 5 bases and J by 2 bases. The CDR3 spells CASSKQGQGWQETQYF. CDR3 nucleotide sequence: TGTGCCAGCAGTAAACAGGGACAGGGATGGCAAGAGACCCAGTACTTC.

This clone was observed a few times. This chain uses TRBV10-3 with TRBJ1-5, with D maybe TRBD1 (5 bases). V was pared by 2 bases and J by 0 bases, with 20 bases between. The CDR3 runs to 19 residues. Germline CDR1 is ENHRY and CDR2 is SYGVKD. CDR3 protein: CAISEVSDTSSHSNQPQHF. CDR3 DNA sequence: TGTGCCATCAGTGAGGTGTCGGACACGAGTAGCCATAGCAATCAGCCCCAGCATTTT.

The chain employs TRBV27 and TRBJ2-7; TRBD1 aligns across 9 bases. This CDR3 comprises 16 residues. The germline V gene encodes CDR1 MNHEY and CDR2 SMNVEV (reference sequence). V was pared by 7 bases and J by 4 bases, with 14 bases of the junction left unmatched. The CDR3 here is CASTRHRTGEGYEQYF. In DNA form, the CDR3 reads TGTGCCAGCACCCGACATAGGACAGGGGAGGGATACGAGCAGTACTTC.

This chain links TRBV7-9 with TRBJ1-6, with 8 bases fitting TRBD1. Trimming at V came to 0 bases and at J to 8 bases, leaving 3 bases not matched to a gene. The CDR3 runs to 15 residues. Germline CDR1 is SEHNR and CDR2 is FQNEAQ (reference sequence). As DNA, the CDR3 is TGTGCCAGCAGCTTAGCCACAGGGGGGCATTCACCCCTCCACTTT. It specifies CASSLATGGHSPLHF.

J is TRBJ1-6 and V is TRBV10-3; D gene uncertain. This CDR3 is 15 amino acids long. Deletions cut 0 bases from V and 7 bases from J, with 10 bases between. Germline CDR1 ENHRY, CDR2 SYGVKD. CDR3 loop: CAISESMSKNSPLHF. In DNA, the CDR3 is TGTGCCATCAGTGAGTCCATGAGTAAAAATTCACCCCTCCACTTT.

The rearrangement links TRBV19 to TRBJ1-3; D is uncertain. CDR3 length equals 14 residues. Germline CDR1 is LNHDA and CDR2 is SQIVND (reference sequence). V lost 5 bases to trimming and J lost 4 bases, with 12 bases between them. The CDR3 loop is CASSPSTLGNTIYF. CDR3 coding DNA: TGTGCCAGTAGTCCATCTACCTTGGGAAACACCATATATTTT.

The chain combines TRBV7-2 with TRBJ1-2; D gene uncertain. CDR1 and CDR2 from the germline V gene are SGHTA and FQGNSA. The length of the CDR3 is 12 residues. V shed 3 bases and J shed 3 bases, with 5 bases lying between them. The CDR3 DNA is TGTGCCAGCAGCTTCGCAGACTATGGCTACACCTTC. Translated, it gives CASSFADYGYTF.

J is TRBJ2-2 and V is TRBV28, with 12 positions matching TRBD2. In germline, CDR1 is MDHEN, CDR2 SYDVKM. This CDR3 has 17 amino acids. The V segment lost 4 bases and the J segment 0 bases; nucleotides outside the gene matches: 3. The CDR3 coding sequence is TGTGCCAGCAGTTCTAGCGGGAGGGTATCGAACACCGGGGAGCTGTTTTTT. This sequence encodes CASSSSGRVSNTGELFF.

This rearrangement joins TRBV28 to TRBJ1-5; the D gene is possibly TRBD1 (5 bases). Trimming removed 3 bases from V and 2 bases from J, with 11 bases in between. This CDR3 comprises 15 residues. From germline, CDR1 is MDHEN and CDR2 SYDVKM. The CDR3 loop is CASSLGLGGNQPQHF. CDR3 in DNA: TGTGCCAGCAGTTTGGGCTTAGGGGGCAATCAGCCCCAGCATTTT.

The chain uses TRBV9 and TRBJ2-1; 9 positions match TRBD2. J lost 8 bases, V lost 3 bases, and 9 bases had no gene match. There are 15 residues in the CDR3. Germline V gene sequence: CDR1 SGDLS, CDR2 YYNGEE. The CDR3 here is CASSASGGSFYEQFF. For the CDR3, the DNA is TGTGCCAGCAGCGCGAGCGGGGGGAGTTTTTATGAGCAGTTCTTC.

The rearrangement links TRBV6-5 to TRBJ1-2; D not resolved. This CDR3 has 11 residues. V was trimmed by 9 bases and J by 2 bases, leaving 7 bases between them. The germline gives CDR1 MNHEY, CDR2 SVGAGI. The CDR3 region has the DNA TGTGCCAGTTTATCCAACTATGGCTACACCTTC. Amino acid sequence: CASLSNYGYTF.

This chain joins TRBV10-3 and TRBJ2-2, with D tentatively TRBD2 (6 bases). Germline V gene lookup returns CDR1 ENHRY and CDR2 SYGVKD. The length of the CDR3 is 17 residues. Between the trimmed V and J ends, which lost 0 bases and 6 bases, there was a span of 17 bases. CDR3 coding DNA: TGTGCCATCAGTGAGTCTGGACGGGAGTGGTCTCCCGGGGAGCTGTTTTTT. Protein: CAISESGREWSPGELFF.

This clone was recorded once. The chain is built from TRBV4-1 and TRBJ1-2; 7 nucleotides agree with TRBD1. The CDR3 loop spans 15 amino acids. The V and J ends lost 0 bases and 10 bases, in that order; junction bases with no gene match: 11. The germline gives CDR1 MGHRA, CDR2 YSYEKL. For the CDR3, the DNA is TGCGCCAGCAGCCAAGAATACCGGGACAGTGGAATCTACACCTTC. Translating gives CASSQEYRDSGIYTF.

The chain recombines TRBV6-5 with TRBJ2-5; 8 positions match TRBD1. Trimming removed 5 bases from V and 3 bases from J; junction bases left unmatched: 2. The CDR3 totals 13 residues. Looked up from germline, CDR1 is MNHEY and CDR2 is SVGAGI. This chain's CDR3 is CASSRTGKETQYF. The CDR3 nucleotides read TGTGCCAGCAGTAGGACAGGGAAAGAGACCCAGTACTTC.

This clone was seen a single time. J is TRBJ2-3 and V is TRBV19, with TRBD2 matching over 7 bases. V lost 3 bases and J lost 4; bases outside the gene matches: 1. Looked up from germline, CDR1 is LNHDA and CDR2 is SQIVND (reference sequence). This CDR3 contains 13 residues. The CDR3 is CASSMAGADTQYF. The CDR3 DNA sequence: TGTGCCAGTAGTATGGCGGGAGCAGATACGCAGTATTTT.

The chain is built from TRBV3-1 (or the pseudogene TRBV3-2) and TRBJ1-5; TRBD1 might be the D (5 bases). The CDR3 is 15 amino acids. With 1 base removed from V and 7 bases from J, the gap between germline ends came to 14 bases. Germline V CDR1 and CDR2: LGHDT, YNNKEL (reference sequence). CDR3 sequence: CASSQGGGAGQPQHF. The CDR3 DNA sequence: TGTGCCAGCAGCCAAGGAGGAGGGGCCGGGCAGCCCCAGCATTTT.

This chain connects TRBV12-3 or TRBV12-4 to TRBJ1-1, with D possibly matching TRBD1 (6 bases). This CDR3 region has 13 residues. Trimming left V 8 bases short and J 4 bases short, with 14 bases between. CDR3 in amino acids: CASASGGFTEAFF. CDR3 nucleotides: TGTGCCAGCGCGTCGGGGGGCTTCACTGAAGCTTTCTTT.

The rearrangement uses TRBV25-1 and TRBJ1-6; TRBD1 aligns across 7 bases. The germline V gene has CDR1 MGHDK and CDR2 SYGVNS. The ends lost 9 bases at V and 5 bases at J; junction bases unmatched: 7. The CDR3 length is 14 residues. This chain's CDR3 is CASNKGANNSPLHF. In DNA form, the CDR3 reads TGTGCCAGTAACAAGGGGGCAAATAATTCACCCCTCCACTTT.

This rearrangement joins TRBV3-1 (or the pseudogene TRBV3-2) to TRBJ2-7; perhaps TRBD1 as D (6 bases). Germline lookup yields CDR1 LGHDT and CDR2 YNNKEL (reference sequence). V gave up 1 base and J gave up 4 bases, with 11 bases separating them. This CDR3 has 14 residues. CDR3 coding DNA: TGTGCCAGCAGCCAAGCTTTGGGGGCGTACGAGCAGTACTTC. Its protein is CASSQALGAYEQYF.

The chain combines TRBV29-1 with TRBJ2-7, with a weak D call TRBD1 (6 bases). This CDR3 is 14 amino acids long. The V and J ends lost 0 bases and 3 bases respectively, with 12 bases between them. The V gene's germline CDR1 is SQVTM and CDR2 ANQGSEA. CDR3 in amino acids: CSVEDGLGGYEQYF. In nucleotides, the CDR3 is TGCAGCGTTGAAGATGGTCTAGGGGGCTACGAGCAGTACTTC.

This chain uses TRBV9 with TRBJ2-1; the match to TRBD2 covers 11 bases. CDR1 is SGDLS, CDR2 YYNGEE, per germline. Germline trimming cut 3 bases from V and 4 bases from J; bases unmatched to any gene: 9. CDR3 length equals 17 residues. The CDR3 DNA follows: TGTGCCAGCAGCGCCTTACTAGCGGGAGCCAGATACAATGAGCAGTTCTTC. Translation gives CASSALLAGARYNEQFF.

The rearrangement uses TRBV18 and TRBJ2-7; 13 nucleotides agree with TRBD2. The CDR3 extends over 21 amino acids. The ends lost 2 bases at V and 0 bases at J; junction bases unmatched: 16. The germline CDR1 and CDR2 sequences are KGHSH and LQKENI. DNA of the CDR3: TGTGCCAGCTCACCAGGGAGCCGTGTGACTAGCGGGGGGACTAGCTCCTACGAGCAGTACTTC. This sequence encodes CASSPGSRVTSGGTSSYEQYF.

This clone was recorded only once. J is TRBJ1-5 and V is TRBV30, with 7 bases identical to TRBD1. Germline-derived CDR1 and CDR2 are GTSNPN and SVGIG (reference sequence). With V trimmed by 2 bases and J by 7 bases, 5 bases remained unmatched. The CDR3 is 13 residues long. The CDR3 reads CAWSPGRGQPQHF. In DNA form, the CDR3 reads TGTGCCTGGAGTCCCGGCAGGGGGCAGCCCCAGCATTTT.